This entry concerns a single T cell receptor beta chain. Its antigen is not known. This sample is drawn from a study of OX40 agonist ivuxolimab in advanced cancers. Study-level background: Past anti-PD-1, anti-PD-L1 or anti-CTLA-4 therapy was accepted, and approximately 40% had received some. General study results and limits: Clonal expansion among partial responders at 0.1-3.0 mg/kg ranked near the lowest.

The repertoire was sequenced with immunoSEQ multiplex PCR; TCRdb's copy has only in-frame clones and lacks some. Of about 100,000 clones detected, approximately 84% appear once; the ten largest clones hold around 5.9%. This receptor was obtained from an adult with an advanced solid tumor such as melanoma, head and neck, liver or kidney cancer. This specimen was CD4+ or CD8+ T cells sorted from blood, taken in a trial of the OX40 agonist ivuxolimab.

CDR3 nucleotide sequence: TGCTGCGGGACCTACACAGATACGCAGTATTTT. This translates into CCGTYTDTQYF. This sequence joins TRBV29-1 and TRBJ2-3; possible D gene TRBD2, 6 bases. CDR3 length: 11 amino acids. Germline values: CDR1 SQVTM, CDR2 ANQGSEA.